This T cell receptor (beta chain) is drawn from a study of OX40 agonist ivuxolimab in advanced cancers. Study-level information: Ivuxolimab doses were 0.01, 0.1, 0.3, 1.5, 3 or 10 mg/kg every 2 weeks. Partial responses were achieved by three patients, of whom one had hepatocellular carcinoma and two had cutaneous melanoma.

Blood samples were obtained at baseline, cycle 4 day 1, and cycle 7 day 1. Sequencing used immunoSEQ multiplex PCR; TCRdb keeps in-frame clones, though not all of them. This repertoire shows approximately 49,000 clones, about 86% found once; its top ten account for approximately 6.6%. The table lists this clone with a few counts. V lost 8 bases to trimming and J lost 6 bases; unmatched junction nucleotides: 15. The CDR3 is made up of 15 amino acids. Germline loops: CDR1 SGHTA, CDR2 FQGNSA. The source was CD4+ or CD8+ T cells sorted from blood, collected in a trial of the OX40 agonist ivuxolimab. This TCR was recovered from an adult with an advanced solid tumor such as melanoma, head and neck, liver or kidney cancer. The chain carries TRBV7-2 and TRBJ2-7; 8 bases map to TRBD2. CDR3 nucleotides: TGTGCCAGCCTCAGCTGGAGCGGGAGTGCGGTCGAGCAGTACTTC. This gives the protein CASLSWSGSAVEQYF.